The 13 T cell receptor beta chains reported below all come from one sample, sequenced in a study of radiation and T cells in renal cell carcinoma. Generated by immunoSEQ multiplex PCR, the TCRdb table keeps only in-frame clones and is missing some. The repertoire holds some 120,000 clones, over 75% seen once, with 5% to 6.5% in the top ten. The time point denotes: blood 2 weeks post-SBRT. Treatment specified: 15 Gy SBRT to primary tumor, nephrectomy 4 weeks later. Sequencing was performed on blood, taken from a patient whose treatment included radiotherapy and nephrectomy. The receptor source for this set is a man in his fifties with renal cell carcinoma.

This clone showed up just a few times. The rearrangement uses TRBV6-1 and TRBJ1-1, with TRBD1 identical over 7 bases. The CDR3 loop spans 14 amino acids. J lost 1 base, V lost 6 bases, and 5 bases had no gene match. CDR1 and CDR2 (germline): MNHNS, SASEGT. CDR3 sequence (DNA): TGTGCCAGCAGCAACAGGGGTGGGAACACTGAAGCTTTCTTT. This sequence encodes CASSNRGGNTEAFF.

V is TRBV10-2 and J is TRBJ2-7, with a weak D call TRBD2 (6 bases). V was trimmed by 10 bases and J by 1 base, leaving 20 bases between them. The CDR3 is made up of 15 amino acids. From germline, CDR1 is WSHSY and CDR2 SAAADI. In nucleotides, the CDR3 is TGCGCCACTGTCCACGGGGGAGATGGGTCCTACGAGCAGTACTTC. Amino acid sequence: CATVHGGDGSYEQYF.

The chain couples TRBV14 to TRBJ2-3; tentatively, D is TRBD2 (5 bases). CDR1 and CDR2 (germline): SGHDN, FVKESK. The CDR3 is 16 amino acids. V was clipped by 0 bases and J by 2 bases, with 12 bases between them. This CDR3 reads CASSQDLRTPTDTQYF. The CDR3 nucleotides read TGTGCCAGCAGCCAAGATCTAAGGACTCCCACAGATACGCAGTATTTT.

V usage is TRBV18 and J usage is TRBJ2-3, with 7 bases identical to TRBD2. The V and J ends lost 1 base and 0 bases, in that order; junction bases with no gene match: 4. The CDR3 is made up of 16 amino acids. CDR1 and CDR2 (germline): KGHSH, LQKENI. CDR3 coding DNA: TGTGCCAGCTCACCACTAGCGGGCCGTAGCACAGATACGCAGTATTTT. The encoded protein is CASSPLAGRSTDTQYF.

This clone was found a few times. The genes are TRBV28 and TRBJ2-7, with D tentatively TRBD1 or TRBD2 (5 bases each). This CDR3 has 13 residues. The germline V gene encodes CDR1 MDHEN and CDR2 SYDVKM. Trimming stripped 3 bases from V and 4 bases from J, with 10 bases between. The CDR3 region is CASSLGVGYEQYF. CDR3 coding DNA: TGTGCCAGCAGTTTGGGGGTGGGGTACGAGCAGTACTTC.

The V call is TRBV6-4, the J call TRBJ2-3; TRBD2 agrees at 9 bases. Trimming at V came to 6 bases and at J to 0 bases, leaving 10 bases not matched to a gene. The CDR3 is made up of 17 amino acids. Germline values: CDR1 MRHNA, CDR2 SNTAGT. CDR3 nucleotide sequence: TGTGCCAGCAGCGCTCAACCGGGACTAGCTAGCACAGATACGCAGTATTTT. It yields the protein CASSAQPGLASTDTQYF.

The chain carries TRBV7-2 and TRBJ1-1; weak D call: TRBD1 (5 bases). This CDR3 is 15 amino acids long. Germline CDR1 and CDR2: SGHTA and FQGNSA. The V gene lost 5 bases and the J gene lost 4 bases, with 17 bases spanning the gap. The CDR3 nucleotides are TGTGCCAGCAGCCTCTCTTGGGGCGGGAGCACTGAAGCTTTCTTT. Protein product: CASSLSWGGSTEAFF.

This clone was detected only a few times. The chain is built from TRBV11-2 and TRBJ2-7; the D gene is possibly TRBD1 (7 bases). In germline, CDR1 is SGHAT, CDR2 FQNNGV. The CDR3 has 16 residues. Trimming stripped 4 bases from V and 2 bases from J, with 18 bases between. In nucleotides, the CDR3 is TGTGCCAGCAGCTCCTCCCCCCAGGGGGGCACCTACGAGCAGTACTTC. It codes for CASSSSPQGGTYEQYF. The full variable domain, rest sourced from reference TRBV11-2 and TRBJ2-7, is EAGVAQSPRYKIIEKRQSVAFWCNPISGHATLYWYQQILGQGPKLLIQFQNNGVVDDSQLPKDRFSAERLKGVDSTLKIQPAKLEDSAVYLCASSSSPQGGTYEQYFGPGTRLTVT.

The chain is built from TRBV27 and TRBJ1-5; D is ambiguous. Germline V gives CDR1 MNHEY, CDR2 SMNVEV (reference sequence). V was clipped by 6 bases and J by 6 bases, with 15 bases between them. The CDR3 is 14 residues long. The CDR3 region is CASSQGRVTQPQHF. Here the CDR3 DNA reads TGTGCCAGCAGCCAAGGGCGGGTAACTCAGCCCCAGCATTTT.

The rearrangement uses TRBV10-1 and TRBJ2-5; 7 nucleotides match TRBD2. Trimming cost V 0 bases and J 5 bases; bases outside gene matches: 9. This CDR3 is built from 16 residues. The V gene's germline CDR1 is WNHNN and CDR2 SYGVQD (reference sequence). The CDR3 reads CASSESFPGGQETQYF. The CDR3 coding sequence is TGCGCCAGCAGTGAGTCGTTCCCGGGAGGTCAGGAGACCCAGTACTTC.

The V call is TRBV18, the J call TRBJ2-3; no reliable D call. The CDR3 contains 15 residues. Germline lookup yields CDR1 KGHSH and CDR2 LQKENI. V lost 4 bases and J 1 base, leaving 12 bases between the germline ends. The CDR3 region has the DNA TGTGCCAGCTCACGACTCATCGATCGCACAGATACGCAGTATTTT. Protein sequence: CASSRLIDRTDTQYF.

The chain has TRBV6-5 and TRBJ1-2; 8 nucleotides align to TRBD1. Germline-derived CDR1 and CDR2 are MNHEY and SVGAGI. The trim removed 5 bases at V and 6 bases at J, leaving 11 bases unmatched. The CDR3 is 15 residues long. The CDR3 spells CASSPWTGTQHGYTF. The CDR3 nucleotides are TGTGCCAGCAGTCCTTGGACAGGGACGCAGCATGGCTACACCTTC.

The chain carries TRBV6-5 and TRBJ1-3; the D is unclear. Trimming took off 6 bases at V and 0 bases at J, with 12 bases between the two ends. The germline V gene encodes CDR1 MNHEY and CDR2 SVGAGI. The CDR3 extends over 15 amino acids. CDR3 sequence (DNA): TGTGCCAGCAGACCCGGACTGAGCTCTGGAAACACCATATATTTT. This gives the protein CASRPGLSSGNTIYF.